The clone carrying this TCR beta chain was recorded at least ten times. Its antigen is as yet unknown. The TCR library protocol was used to attach unique molecular identifiers. These identifiers were attached to individual cDNA molecules. TCRdb itself ran the 5' RACE reads through MiXCR, one entry per CDR3 protein. The repertoire holds around 110,000 distinct CDR3 sequences, with approximately 12% as singletons. This entry is derived from a study of early T cells in non-severe SARS-CoV-2 infection. Across the study: Chains were unpaired, as sequencing was done on bulk RNA from unsorted whole blood. Study results and caveats: The VDJdb matching leaned toward anti-spike CD8 responses and overlooked private and CD4 specificities.

J was trimmed by 3 bases and V by 0 bases; bases with no gene match: 3. This CDR3 region has 15 residues. CDR1 and CDR2 from the germline V gene are SGHAT and FQNNGV. The rearrangement joins TRBV11-2 to TRBJ2-3, with TRBD2 matching over 7 bases. The origin of this receptor is an adult who was a healthcare worker with PCR-confirmed SARS-CoV-2 infection or an uninfected control (not recorded which). Sequencing was performed on whole blood. CDR3 sequence: CASSLDTGRTDTQYF. The CDR3 DNA follows: TGTGCCAGCAGCTTAGATACCGGGAGGACAGATACGCAGTATTTT. Full variable domain (missing parts from reference TRBV11-2 and TRBJ2-3): EAGVAQSPRYKIIEKRQSVAFWCNPISGHATLYWYQQILGQGPKLLIQFQNNGVVDDSQLPKDRFSAERLKGVDSTLKIQPAKLEDSAVYLCASSLDTGRTDTQYFGPGTRLTVL.